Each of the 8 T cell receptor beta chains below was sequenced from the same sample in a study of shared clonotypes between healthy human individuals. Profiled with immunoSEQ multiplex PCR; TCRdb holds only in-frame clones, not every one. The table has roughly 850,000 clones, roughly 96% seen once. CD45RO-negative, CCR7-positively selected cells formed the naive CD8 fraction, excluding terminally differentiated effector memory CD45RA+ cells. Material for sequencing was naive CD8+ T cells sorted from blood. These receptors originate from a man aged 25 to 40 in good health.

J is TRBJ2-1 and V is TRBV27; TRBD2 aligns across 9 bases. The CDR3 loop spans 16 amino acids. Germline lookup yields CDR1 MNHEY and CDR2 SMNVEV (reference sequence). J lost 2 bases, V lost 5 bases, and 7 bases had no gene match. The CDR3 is CASSPRTSETYNEQFF. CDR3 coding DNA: TGTGCCAGCAGTCCCCGGACTAGCGAGACCTACAATGAGCAGTTCTTC.

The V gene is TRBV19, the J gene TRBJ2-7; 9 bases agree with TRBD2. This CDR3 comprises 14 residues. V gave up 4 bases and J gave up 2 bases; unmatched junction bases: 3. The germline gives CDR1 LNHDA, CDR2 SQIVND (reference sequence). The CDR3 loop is CASSTTSGAYEQYF. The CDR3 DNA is TGTGCCAGTAGTACGACTAGCGGAGCCTACGAGCAGTACTTC.

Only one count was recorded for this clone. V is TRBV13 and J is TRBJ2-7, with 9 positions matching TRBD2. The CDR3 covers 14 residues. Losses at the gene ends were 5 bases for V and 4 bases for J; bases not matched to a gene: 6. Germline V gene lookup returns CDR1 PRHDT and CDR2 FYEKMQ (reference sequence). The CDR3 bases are TGTGCCAGCAGCAATAGCGGGAGTGGGTACGAGCAGTACTTC. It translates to CASSNSGSGYEQYF.

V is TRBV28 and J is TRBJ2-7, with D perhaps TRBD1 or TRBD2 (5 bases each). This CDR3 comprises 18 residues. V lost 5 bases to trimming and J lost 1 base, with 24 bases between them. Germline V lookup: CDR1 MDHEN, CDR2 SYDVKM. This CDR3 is CASSPIYSSRGVSYEQYF. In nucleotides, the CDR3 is TGTGCCAGCAGTCCGATTTATTCTTCAAGAGGGGTGTCCTACGAGCAGTACTTC.

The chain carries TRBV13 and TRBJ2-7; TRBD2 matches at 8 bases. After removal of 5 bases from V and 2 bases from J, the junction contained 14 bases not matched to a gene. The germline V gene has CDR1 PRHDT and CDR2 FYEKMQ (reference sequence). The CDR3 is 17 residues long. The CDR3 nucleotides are TGTGCCAGCAGCCCGAACAGGGTTAGCGGGGATCCCTACGAGCAGTACTTC. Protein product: CASSPNRVSGDPYEQYF.

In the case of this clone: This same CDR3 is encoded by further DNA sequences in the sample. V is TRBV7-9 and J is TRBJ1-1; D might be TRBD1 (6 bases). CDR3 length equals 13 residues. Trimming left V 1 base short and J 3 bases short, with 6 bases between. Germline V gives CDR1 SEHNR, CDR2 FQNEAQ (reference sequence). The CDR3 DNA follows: TGTGCCAGCAGCTTAGGGGGGCACACTGAAGCTTTCTTT. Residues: CASSLGGHTEAFF.

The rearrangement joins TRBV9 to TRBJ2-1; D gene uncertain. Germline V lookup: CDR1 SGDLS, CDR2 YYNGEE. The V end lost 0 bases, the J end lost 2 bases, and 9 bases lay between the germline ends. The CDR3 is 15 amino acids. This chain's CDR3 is CASSVEAVTYNEQFF. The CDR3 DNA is TGTGCCAGCAGCGTAGAGGCGGTTACCTACAATGAGCAGTTCTTC.

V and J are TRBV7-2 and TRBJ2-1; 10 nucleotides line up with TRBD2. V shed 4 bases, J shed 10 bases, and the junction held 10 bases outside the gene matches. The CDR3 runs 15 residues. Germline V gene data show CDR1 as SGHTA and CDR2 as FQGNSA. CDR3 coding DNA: TGTGCCAGCAGCTCCCTAGCGGGGGCTAAAGGCGAGCAGTTCTTC. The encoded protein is CASSSLAGAKGEQFF.